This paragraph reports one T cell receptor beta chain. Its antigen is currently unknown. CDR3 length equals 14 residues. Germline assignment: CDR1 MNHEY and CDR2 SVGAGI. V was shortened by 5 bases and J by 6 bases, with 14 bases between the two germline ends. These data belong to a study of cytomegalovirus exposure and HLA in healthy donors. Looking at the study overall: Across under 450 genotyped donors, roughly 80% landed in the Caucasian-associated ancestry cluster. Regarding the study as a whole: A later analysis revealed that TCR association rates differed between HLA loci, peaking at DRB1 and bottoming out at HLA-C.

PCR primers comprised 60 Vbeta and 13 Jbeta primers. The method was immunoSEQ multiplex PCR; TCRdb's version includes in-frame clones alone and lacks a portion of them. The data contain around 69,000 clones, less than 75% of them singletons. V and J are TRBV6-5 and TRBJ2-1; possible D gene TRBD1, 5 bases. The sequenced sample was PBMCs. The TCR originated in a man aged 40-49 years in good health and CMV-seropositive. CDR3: CASSPRGSSNEQFF. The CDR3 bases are TGTGCCAGCAGTCCTAGGGGCTCGTCCAATGAGCAGTTCTTC.